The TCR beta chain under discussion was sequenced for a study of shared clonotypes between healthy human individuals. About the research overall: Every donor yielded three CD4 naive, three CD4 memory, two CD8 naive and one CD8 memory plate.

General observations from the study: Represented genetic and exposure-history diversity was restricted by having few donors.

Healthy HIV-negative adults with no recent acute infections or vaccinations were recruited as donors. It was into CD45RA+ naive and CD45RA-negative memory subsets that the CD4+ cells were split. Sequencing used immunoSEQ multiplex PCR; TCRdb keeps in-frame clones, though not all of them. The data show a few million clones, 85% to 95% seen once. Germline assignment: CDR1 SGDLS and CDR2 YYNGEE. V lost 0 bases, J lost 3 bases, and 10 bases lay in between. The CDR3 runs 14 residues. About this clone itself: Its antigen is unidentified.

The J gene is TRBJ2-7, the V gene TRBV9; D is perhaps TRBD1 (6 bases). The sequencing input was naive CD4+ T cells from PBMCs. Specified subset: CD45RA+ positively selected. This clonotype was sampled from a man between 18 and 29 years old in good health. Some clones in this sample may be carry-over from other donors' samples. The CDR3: CASSVEGRGYEQYF. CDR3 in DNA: TGTGCCAGCAGCGTAGAGGGCAGGGGCTACGAGCAGTACTTC.